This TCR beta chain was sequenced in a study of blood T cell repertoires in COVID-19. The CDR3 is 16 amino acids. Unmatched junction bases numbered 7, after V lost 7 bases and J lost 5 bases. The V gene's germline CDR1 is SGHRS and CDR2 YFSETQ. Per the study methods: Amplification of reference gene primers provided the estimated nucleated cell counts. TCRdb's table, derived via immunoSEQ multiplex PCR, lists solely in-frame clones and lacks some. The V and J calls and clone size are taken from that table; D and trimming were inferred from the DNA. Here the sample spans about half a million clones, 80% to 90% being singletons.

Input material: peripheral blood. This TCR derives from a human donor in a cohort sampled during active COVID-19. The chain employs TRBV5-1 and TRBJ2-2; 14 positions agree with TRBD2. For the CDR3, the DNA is TGCGCCAGCCAGGGACTAGCGGGAGATAGTACCGGGGAGCTGTTTTTT. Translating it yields CASQGLAGDSTGELFF.